This TCR beta chain came from a study of vaccination effects on CD4 cells after COVID-19 (dated 2022 in TCRdb). Turning to the overall study: Each participant got two doses of an mRNA SARS-CoV-2 vaccine, either BNT162b2 or mRNA-1273. The study compared SARS-CoV-2 spike-specific CD4+ TCR repertoires before and after mRNA vaccination in COVID-19 convalescent patients and infection-naive vaccine recipients. In the study, cultures from other donors were sequenced using the Oncomine TCR Beta short-read assay on an Illumina iSeq 100. In a couple of convalescent patients, pre-vaccine samples were collected 16 days and one week ahead of the first dose, 142 and 148 days after COVID-19 diagnosis. A total of 10 COVID-19 convalescent patients and several SARS-CoV-2-naive healthy vaccine recipients were included in the full study. Broader findings and caveats from the paper: Only a small number of convalescent patients were included, and no early post-infection timepoints were available, which limited the study. Both infection-induced and vaccine-induced clones contracted markedly at late post-vaccination timepoints, which is consistent with waning T cell responses. Among convalescent patients, the spike-reactive repertoire after vaccination was made up mainly of new vaccine-induced clones that were largely distinct from the clones induced by infection.

The cysteine opens and the phenylalanine closes a CDR3 of 15 amino acids. Of all the DNA, just the CDR3 is kept, 45 bases in frame from base 1. The junction shows trimming of 6 bases on V and 0 bases on J, plus 12 bases between the germline ends. The germline V gene provides CDR1 MNHEY and CDR2 SVGAGI. A remark on this clone: What antigen it recognizes has not been identified. The record has no base qualities; no much larger clone is one base away.

Library construction relied on the immunoSEQ multiplex PCR assay. DNA from the cultured, isolated CD4+ T cells was subjected to TCR beta CDR3 sequencing. The authors' analysis ran thus. Non-productive TCR sequences were removed, reads were trimmed to the CDR3 region, and CDR3s of at least 7 amino acids were retained. The MANAFEST web app was used to identify antigen-specific clonotypes by comparing expansion in peptide wells with expansion in reference cultures. For clones to be considered positive, expansion at FDR<0.05 versus reference and all other wells, an odds ratio above 5, and a frequency above 0.1% in two replicate wells were required. Cross-reactive clonotypes were defined as significantly expanded in SARS-CoV-2 spike wells and in at least one common cold coronavirus spike condition. CDR3 similarity was assessed by Levenshtein distance with the stringdist R package, and unrooted trees were built with ape in R 3.6.1. TCRdb retrieved this table from immuneACCESS and kept in-frame rearrangements only. Not all clones are present; in checked studies, unresolved V genes account for under half, and no reason is known for the remainder. That table supplies the V and J calls and clone size; D and trimming were determined from the DNA. The sample has about 45,000 clones on record, approximately 70% of them singletons. Clones ranked in the top ten supply about 30% of the sample.

The ViraFEST assay stimulated PBMC with viral peptide pools and then used TCR sequencing to identify antigen-specific CD4+ T cell clonotypes by expansion. After 10 to 11 days of culture, CD4+ T cells were isolated with the EasySep CD4+ T cell isolation kit. Convalescent patients had PCR-confirmed SARS-CoV-2 infection between March and December 2020, before Alpha, Beta and Delta variants emerged in the United States. Each well held more than 1.5 million PBMC cultured in IMDM containing about 5.4% human AB serum, around 10 IU/ml IL-2 and gentamicin, along with 10 ug/ml peptides. Half of the culture medium was replaced with fresh IL-2-containing medium on days 3 and 7. Unless otherwise noted, each peptide stimulation condition was cultured in triplicate wells. Using Ficoll-Paque Plus gradient centrifugation, PBMC were separated from whole blood and then either used fresh or cryopreserved at -140C. Genomic DNA was extracted from cultured CD4+ T cells with the QIAamp micro DNA kit.

This TCR derives from a human donor who had a prior SARS-CoV-2 infection. Sequencing used CD4+ T cells from PBMCs cultured with a peptide pool, obtained before COVID-19 vaccination. This chain is built from TRBV6-5 and TRBJ1-3, with a weak D call of TRBD1 (6 bases match). For the CDR3, the sequence is CASRQGTNSGNTIYF. The DNA sequence reads TGTGCCAGCAGACAGGGAACCAACTCTGGAAACACCATATATTTT.